One and the same sample provided the 18 T cell receptor beta chains below, sequenced in a study of T cells in narcolepsy. Profiling relied on immunoSEQ multiplex PCR, and the TCRdb table lists in-frame clones only, not all of them. The profile shows 20,000 to 25,000 clones, approximately 90% of them singletons. Sequencing used CD45RA- memory CD4+ T cells from PBMCs. The receptors come from a human donor with narcolepsy.

The rearrangement joins TRBV5-1 to TRBJ2-7; 11 nucleotides agree with TRBD2. Germline CDR1 SGHRS, CDR2 YFSETQ. V lost 4 bases to trimming and J lost 2 bases; unmatched junction nucleotides: 2. The CDR3 spans 14 residues. CDR3 region: CASSPTSGTYEQYF. CDR3 DNA: TGCGCCAGCAGCCCGACTAGCGGGACCTACGAGCAGTACTTC.

The chain has TRBV27 and TRBJ1-4, with 7 nucleotides matching TRBD1. Trimming took 2 bases from V and 6 from J; bases not matched to a gene: 6. The CDR3 runs 15 residues. Germline V gene data show CDR1 as MNHEY and CDR2 as SMNVEV (reference sequence). The CDR3 protein is CASSLKGAWDEKLFF. The CDR3 coding sequence is TGTGCCAGCAGTTTAAAGGGGGCCTGGGATGAAAAACTGTTTTTT.

The chain combines TRBV19 with TRBJ2-7; 7 bases align to TRBD2. This CDR3 is 13 amino acids long. Germline V gene data show CDR1 as LNHDA and CDR2 as SQIVND (reference sequence). V gave up 8 bases and J gave up 4 bases; unmatched junction bases: 8. The DNA for the CDR3 is TGTGCCAGTGGCGGGAGCAGCTGGTACGAGCAGTACTTC. Its translation: CASGGSSWYEQYF.

The chain couples TRBV7-9 to TRBJ2-7; possibly TRBD2 for D (6 bases). In germline, CDR1 is SEHNR, CDR2 FQNEAQ (reference sequence). This CDR3 has 14 residues. Trimming removed 2 bases at V and 0 bases at J, with 8 bases between. CDR3 sequence (DNA): TGTGCCAGCAGCTTATTGGGGGGCTCCTACGAGCAGTACTTC. Encoded protein: CASSLLGGSYEQYF.

V usage is TRBV2 and J usage is TRBJ2-3; the match to TRBD1 covers 8 bases. V was clipped by 3 bases and J by 6 bases; unmatched bases: 5. The germline V gene has CDR1 SNHLY and CDR2 FYNNEI. This CDR3 is built from 14 residues. The CDR3 reads CASSDRGRGDTQYF. Here the CDR3 DNA reads TGTGCCAGCAGTGACAGGGGGCGCGGGGATACGCAGTATTTT.

V gene TRBV25-1 combines with J gene TRBJ2-7; TRBD2 matches 7 bases. J lost 4 bases, V lost 1 base, and 10 bases had no gene match. The CDR3 sequence is 16 residues long. Germline CDR1 MGHDK, CDR2 SYGVNS. The CDR3 region has the DNA TGTGCCAGCAGTGAATCCCCCGGGAGGCCCCGTTACGAGCAGTACTTC. This encodes CASSESPGRPRYEQYF.

This chain connects TRBV25-1 to TRBJ2-1; D gene ambiguous. This CDR3 is built from 14 residues. CDR1 is MGHDK, CDR2 SYGVNS, per germline. Trimming left V 4 bases short and J 6 bases short, with 13 bases between. Here the CDR3 DNA reads TGTGCCAGCAGTGGACGTCTCCCGAGCAATGAGCAGTTCTTC. Translation gives CASSGRLPSNEQFF. Full variable domain (missing parts from reference TRBV25-1 and TRBJ2-1): EADIYQTPRYLVIGTGKKITLECSQTMGHDKMYWYQQDPGMELHLIHYSYGVNSTEKGDLSSESTVSRIRTEHFPLTLESARPSHTSQYLCASSGRLPSNEQFFGPGTRLTVL.

Comments on this clone: An end of the junction does not agree with germline; a read error may underlie this. This chain links TRBV28 with TRBJ2-7, with 11 bases that match TRBD2. CDR1 and CDR2 from the germline V gene are MDHEN and SYDVKM. This CDR3 comprises 19 residues. CDR3 protein: CASSFALAGVGQNSYKQYF. CDR3 nucleotide sequence: TGTGCCAGCAGTTTCGCACTAGCGGGAGTGGGTCAGAACTCCTACAAGCAGTACTTC.

The J gene is TRBJ1-2, the V gene TRBV28; D not resolved. Trimming took off 6 bases at V and 3 bases at J, with 8 bases between the two ends. Germline V gene sequence: CDR1 MDHEN, CDR2 SYDVKM. The CDR3 is 12 residues long. CDR3 bases: TGTGCCAGCAGCTCGGAATACTATGGCTACACCTTC. Translated, it gives CASSSEYYGYTF.

V and J are TRBV4-1 and TRBJ1-1, with 10 bases matching TRBD1. Germline V CDR1 and CDR2: MGHRA, YSYEKL. After removal of 4 bases from V and 2 bases from J, the junction contained 4 bases not matched to a gene. The CDR3 loop spans 15 amino acids. CDR3 sequence (DNA): TGCGCCAGCAGCCGGGGACAGGGGCTAAACACTGAAGCTTTCTTT. Translating gives CASSRGQGLNTEAFF.

The chain recombines TRBV6-6 with TRBJ2-7; D might be TRBD2 (6 bases). Between the trimmed V and J ends, which lost 2 bases and 3 bases, there was a span of 8 bases. The CDR3 contains 13 residues. Germline CDR1 reads MNHNY; CDR2 reads SVGAGI (reference sequence). CDR3 in amino acids: CASSYRRDYEQYF. CDR3 nucleotides: TGTGCCAGCAGTTACCGGAGGGACTACGAGCAGTACTTC.

The chain combines TRBV5-5 with TRBJ1-2; no definite D call. Per the germline V gene, CDR1 is SGHKS and CDR2 is YYEKEE (reference sequence). There are 16 residues in the CDR3. V lost 7 bases, J lost 4 bases, and 23 bases lay in between. The CDR3 reads CASEGFVSRKIYGYTF. The CDR3 DNA reads TGTGCCAGCGAAGGGTTTGTCTCGCGAAAGATCTATGGCTACACCTTC. Looking up the rest from reference TRBV5-5 and TRBJ1-2 gives the full variable domain: DAGVTQSPTHLIKTRGQQVTLRCSPISGHKSVSWYQQVLGQGPQFIFQYYEKEERGRGNFPDRFSARQFPNYSSELNVNALLLGDSALYLCASEGFVSRKIYGYTFGSGTRLTVV.

The chain is built from TRBV9 and TRBJ2-7; D perhaps matches TRBD2 (7 bases). The V end lost 3 bases, the J end lost 2 bases, and 18 bases lay between the germline ends. The germline V gene has CDR1 SGDLS and CDR2 YYNGEE. The CDR3 is made up of 16 amino acids. CDR3 region: CASSATGRGRTYEQYF. CDR3 DNA sequence: TGTGCCAGCAGCGCCACTGGGCGGGGGCGCACCTACGAGCAGTACTTC.

The V call is TRBV29-1, the J call TRBJ2-4; the D gene is possibly TRBD1 (5 bases). The CDR3 runs to 13 residues. In germline, CDR1 is SQVTM, CDR2 ANQGSEA. With 6 bases removed from V and 0 bases from J, the gap between germline ends came to 9 bases. The CDR3 loop is CSVLDKAKNIQYF. CDR3 bases: TGCAGCGTCCTGGACAAAGCCAAAAACATTCAGTACTTC.

The chain joins TRBV29-1 to TRBJ2-5; TRBD2 agrees at 9 bases. V lost 3 bases to trimming and J lost 4 bases; unmatched junction nucleotides: 3. The CDR3 covers 13 residues. The germline V gene has CDR1 SQVTM and CDR2 ANQGSEA. For the CDR3, the DNA is TGCAGCGTTGAGAGCGGGGGGCGAGAGACCCAGTACTTC. Translation: CSVESGGRETQYF. The full variable domain, rest sourced from reference TRBV29-1 and TRBJ2-5, is SAVISQKPSRDICQRGTSLTIQCQVDSQVTMMFWYRQQPGQSLTLIATANQGSEATYESGFVIDKFPISRPNLTFSTLTVSNMSPEDSSIYLCSVESGGRETQYFGPGTRLLVL.

The rearrangement links TRBV6-1 to TRBJ2-7; 9 nucleotides agree with TRBD2. With 8 bases clipped from V and 5 bases from J, the junction kept 7 bases outside the gene matches. Germline CDR1 reads MNHNS; CDR2 reads SASEGT. CDR3 length equals 13 residues. The CDR3 bases are TGTGCCAGCCTCCCTAGCGGGAAGAACGAGCAGTACTTC. Translation: CASLPSGKNEQYF.

The V call is TRBV6-5, the J call TRBJ2-7; TRBD1 matches at 8 bases. CDR1 MNHEY and CDR2 SVGAGI come from the germline V gene. Losses at the gene ends were 5 bases for V and 3 bases for J; bases not matched to a gene: 6. This CDR3 is built from 14 residues. CDR3 bases: TGTGCCAGCAGTCTGACAGGGGAACTCTACGAGCAGTACTTC. Protein: CASSLTGELYEQYF.

This chain links TRBV27 with TRBJ1-4; the match to TRBD1 covers 11 bases. The length of the CDR3 is 19 residues. The V gene's germline CDR1 is MNHEY and CDR2 SMNVEV (reference sequence). V dropped 7 bases and J dropped 2; count of bases not matched to a gene: 15. The CDR3 spells CASTPRVWTGGLTNEKLFF. The CDR3 DNA reads as TGTGCCAGCACCCCCCGCGTTTGGACAGGGGGCTTGACTAATGAAAAACTGTTTTTT. Full variable domain (missing parts from reference TRBV27 and TRBJ1-4): EAQVTQNPRYLITVTGKKLTVTCSQNMNHEYMSWYRQDPGLGLRQIYYSMNVEVTDKGDVPEGYKVSRKEKRNFPLILESPSPNQTSLYFCASTPRVWTGGLTNEKLFFGSGTQLSVL.